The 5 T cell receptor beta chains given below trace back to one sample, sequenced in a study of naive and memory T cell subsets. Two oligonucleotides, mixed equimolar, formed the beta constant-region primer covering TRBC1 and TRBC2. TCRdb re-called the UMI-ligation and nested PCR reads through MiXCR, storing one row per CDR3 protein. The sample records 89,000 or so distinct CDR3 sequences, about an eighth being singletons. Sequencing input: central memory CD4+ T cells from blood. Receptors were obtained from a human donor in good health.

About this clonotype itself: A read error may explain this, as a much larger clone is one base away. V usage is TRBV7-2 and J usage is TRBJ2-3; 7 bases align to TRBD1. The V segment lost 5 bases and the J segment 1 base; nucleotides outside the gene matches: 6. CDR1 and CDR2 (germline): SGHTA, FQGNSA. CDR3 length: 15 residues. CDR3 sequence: CASSPRQGCTDTQYF. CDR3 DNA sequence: TGTGCCAGCAGCCCACGACAGGGCTGCACAGATACGCAGTATTTT.

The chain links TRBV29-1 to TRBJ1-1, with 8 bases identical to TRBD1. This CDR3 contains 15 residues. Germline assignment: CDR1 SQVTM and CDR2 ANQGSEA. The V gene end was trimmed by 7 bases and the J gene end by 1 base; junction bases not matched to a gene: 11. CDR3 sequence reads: CSAGKQGAKNTEAFF. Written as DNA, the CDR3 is TGCAGCGCGGGAAAGCAGGGGGCTAAGAACACTGAAGCTTTCTTT.

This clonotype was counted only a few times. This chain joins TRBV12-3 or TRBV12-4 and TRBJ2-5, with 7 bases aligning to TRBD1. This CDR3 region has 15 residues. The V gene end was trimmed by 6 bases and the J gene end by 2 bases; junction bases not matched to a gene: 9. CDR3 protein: CASSLNRGLQETQYF. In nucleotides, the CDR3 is TGTGCCAGCAGCCTAAACAGGGGCCTTCAAGAGACCCAGTACTTC.

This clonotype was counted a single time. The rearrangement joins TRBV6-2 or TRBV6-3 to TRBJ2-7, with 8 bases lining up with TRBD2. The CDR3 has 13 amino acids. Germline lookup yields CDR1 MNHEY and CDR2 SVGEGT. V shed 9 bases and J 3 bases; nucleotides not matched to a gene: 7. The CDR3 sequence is CASAGTSGYEQYF. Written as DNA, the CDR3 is TGTGCCAGTGCCGGAACTAGCGGCTACGAGCAGTACTTC.

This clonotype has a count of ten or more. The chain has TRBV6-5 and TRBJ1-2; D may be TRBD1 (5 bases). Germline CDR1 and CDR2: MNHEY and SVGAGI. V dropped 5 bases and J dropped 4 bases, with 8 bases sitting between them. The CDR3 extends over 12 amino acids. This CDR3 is CASSEGPYGYTF. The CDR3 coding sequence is TGTGCCAGCAGTGAGGGGCCCTATGGCTACACCTTC.